This is a list of T cell receptor beta chains from one sample in a study of Graves' ophthalmopathy and Graves' hyperthyroidism. TCRdb passed the multiplex PCR reads through MiXCR, listing each CDR3 protein once. This sample has 600,000 to 650,000 distinct CDR3 sequences; around a fifth occur once, and the top ten carry around 6.9%. Material for sequencing was peripheral blood. These receptors were taken from a woman aged 18-30 years with stable Graves' hyperthyroidism. Some clones in this sample may be carry-over from other donors' samples. Both conserved end residues are part of each CDR3.

>TRBJ1-1|TRBV6-1
CASSPGGGFTEAFF
>TRBJ1-1|TRBV12-3/TRBV12-4
CASSPDRVKAFF
>TRBJ2-3|TRBV7-2
CASSPLAGDTQYF
>TRBJ1-2|TRBV28
CASSFQRYGYTF
>TRBJ1-1|TRBV6-2/TRBV6-3
CASSPTTGTENTEAFF
>TRBJ1-5|TRBV30
CAWSQTGGNQPQHF
>TRBJ2-7|TRBV12-3/TRBV12-4
CASSLGLAPILYEQYF
>TRBJ1-1|TRBV5-1
CASSSGQLLGAFF
>TRBJ1-5|TRBV20-1
CSARSSGDQPQHF
>TRBJ2-7|TRBV6-5
CASTLTGEYEQYF
>TRBJ2-2|TRBV6-1
CASSEAGRETGELFF
>TRBJ2-7|TRBV20-1
CSARRSGPDGEQYF
>TRBJ1-1|TRBV12-3/TRBV12-4
CASTIMGDRVTEAFF
>TRBJ1-1|TRBV3-1
CASSLIGANTEAFF
>TRBJ1-2|TRBV6-2/TRBV6-3
CASRRRQGNYGYTF
>TRBJ2-4|TRBV7-2
CASRDTSGRNIQYF
>TRBJ2-2|TRBV29-1
CSVQGLAGSLNTGELFF
>TRBJ2-7|TRBV12-3/TRBV12-4
CASSLSPLAGGSYEQYF
>TRBJ2-5|TRBV5-1
CASSPRPGETQYF
>TRBJ1-6|TRBV4-3
CASSQDLGGINSPLHF
>TRBJ1-1|TRBV5-1
CASRETGNAEAFF
>TRBJ1-1|TRBV6-5
CASSLGAKAFF
>TRBJ2-7|TRBV30
CAWVKDSTYEQYF
>TRBJ1-6|TRBV11-3
CASSDRGGALHF
>TRBJ1-2|TRBV18
CASSEYRDEYGYTF
>TRBJ1-1|TRBV10-2
CASTPIPNTEAFF
>TRBJ2-5|TRBV28
CASSFGASGQETQYF
>TRBJ1-1|TRBV5-1
CASIAGTGSTEAFF
>TRBJ2-5|TRBV7-8
CASSLTTGETQYF
>TRBJ2-7|TRBV27
CASSLMGGPSYEQYF
>TRBJ1-1|TRBV10-3
CAISVQPINTEAFF
>TRBJ2-7|TRBV20-1
CSARWLSYEQYF
>TRBJ2-7|TRBV29-1
CSVEVDSSYEQYF
>TRBJ1-5|TRBV6-1
CASSEAEGQGDQPQHF
>TRBJ2-7|TRBV2
CASTLGGTLFYEQYF
>TRBJ2-5|TRBV5-1
CASNPDPETQYF
>TRBJ1-1|TRBV29-1
CSVSFRVNTEAFF
>TRBJ1-6|TRBV6-1
CASSEGGGQSRPLHF
>TRBJ1-2|TRBV5-1
CASSLDEGFANGYTF
>TRBJ2-4|TRBV6-1
CASEPGAKNIQYF
>TRBJ2-7|TRBV30
CAWKGSYEQYF
>TRBJ2-2|TRBV6-5
CASSIDRITGELFF
>TRBJ2-7|TRBV6-1
CASTLLSQGGSYEQYF
>TRBJ1-5|TRBV2
CASSDGQPQPQHF
>TRBJ1-1|TRBV11-3
CASSHLRGSEAFF
>TRBJ1-3|TRBV12-3/TRBV12-4
CASSLAKPDRSGNTIYF
>TRBJ2-2|TRBV2
CASSESSGGPWTGELFF
>TRBJ1-1|TRBV12-3/TRBV12-4
CASRTSGRGMTFF
>TRBJ1-1|TRBV6-5
CASSYSLQGGAEAFF